A selection of T cell receptor beta chains follows, all from one sample in a study of metastatic and nonmetastatic thyroid tumors. From the PCR reads, TCRdb re-called clones with MiXCR. The table lists tens of thousands of clones, about 22% of them singletons, with roughly 12% in the top ten. Sequencing was carried out using tumor tissue. The receptors shown here come from a female donor with papillary thyroid cancer or a benign thyroid nodule (not recorded which). Some clones in this sample may be carry-over from other donors' samples. Both conserved end residues are part of each CDR3. The order of the fields is CDR3 length, V gene, D gene, clone size, J gene, CDR3 protein, CDR3 DNA. A D gene is named only where the DNA matches it firmly. Part of the rows lack a size; the others show once, few, many or a class for expanded clones.

12	TRBV20-1	-	few	TRBJ1-1	CSAKGGGTEAFF	TGCAGTGCTAAGGGAGGGGGGACTGAAGCTTTCTTT
16	TRBV11-2	-	-	TRBJ2-1	CASSYITGSSYNEQFF	TGTGCCAGCAGCTACATCACAGGGAGCTCATACAATGAGCAGTTCTTC
13	TRBV30	-	-	TRBJ1-4	CAWGGGPNEKLFF	TGTGCCTGGGGTGGGGGTCCGAATGAAAAACTGTTTTTT
15	TRBV9	-	few	TRBJ2-2	CASSEVKGDPGELFF	TGTGCCAGCAGCGAAGTGAAGGGGGATCCCGGGGAGCTGTTTTTT
13	TRBV20-1	-	-	TRBJ2-7	CSARDGGIHEQYF	TGCAGTGCTAGGGATGGCGGGATCCACGAGCAGTACTTC
17	TRBV6-2/TRBV6-3	TRBD1	few	TRBJ2-1	CASSYSTIRGWPNEQFF	TGTGCCAGCAGTTACTCGACGATCAGGGGGTGGCCCAATGAGCAGTTCTTC
16	TRBV27	TRBD1	medium-sized	TRBJ1-2	CASSLDVRGRGDGYTF	TGTGCCAGCAGTTTAGATGTCAGGGGGCGCGGAGACGGCTACACCTTC
16	TRBV9	-	-	TRBJ1-6	CASSVGNTGTNSPLHF	TGTGCCAGCAGCGTAGGTAACACGGGGACGAATTCACCCCTCCACTTT
16	TRBV28	TRBD2	-	TRBJ2-1	CASSITRLAGSNEQFF	TGTGCCAGCAGTATTACCCGACTAGCGGGATCCAATGAGCAGTTCTTC
12	TRBV11-2	-	-	TRBJ2-7	CASERNSYEQYF	TGTGCCAGCGAGCGGAATTCCTACGAGCAGTACTTC
14	TRBV9	-	once	TRBJ1-2	CASIDRTCYLGYTF	TGTGCCAGCATCGACAGGACATGCTATCTGGGCTACACCTTC
14	TRBV20-1	-	few	TRBJ1-5	CSAREPSGASTQHF	TGCAGTGCTAGAGAGCCTAGCGGGGCGAGTACGCAGCATTTT
12	TRBV30	-	-	TRBJ2-6	CAWRSGANVLTF	TGTGCCTGGAGGTCTGGGGCCAACGTCCTGACTTTC
14	TRBV10-2	TRBD1	many	TRBJ1-5	CASREGATGQPQHF	TGCGCCAGCAGGGAGGGGGCAACGGGTCAGCCCCAGCATTTT
12	TRBV11-2	TRBD1	-	TRBJ2-7	CASSLEGTEVYF	TGTGCCAGCAGCTTAGAGGGGACAGAGGTATACTTC
16	TRBV20-1	-	-	TRBJ2-5	CSARDVAGGHQETQYF	TGCAGTGCTAGAGATGTGGCGGGTGGGCACCAAGAGACCCAGTACTTC
13	TRBV5-1	TRBD1	-	TRBJ2-7	CASSYDRGYEQYF	TGCGCCAGCAGCTACGACAGGGGTTACGAGCAGTACTTC
15	TRBV24-1	-	few	TRBJ2-7	CATSDFKIKTYEQYF	TGTGCCACCAGTGATTTTAAAATTAAGACCTACGAGCAATACTTC
12	TRBV4-1	-	-	TRBJ1-2	CASSQGTEGYTF	TGCGCCAGCAGCCAAGGTACAGAAGGCTACACCTTC
14	TRBV28	TRBD1	few	TRBJ1-6	CASSSQGTYSPLHF	TGTGCCAGCAGTTCACAGGGGACCTATTCACCCCTCCACTTT
15	TRBV27	-	medium-sized	TRBJ2-5	CASSFSFTGRETQYF	TGTGCCAGCAGCTTTTCCTTTACGGGGCGAGAGACCCAGTACTTC
14	TRBV5-3	TRBD1	-	TRBJ1-3	CASQGDYSGNTIYF	TGTGCCTCTCAGGGGGACTACTCTGGAAACACCATATATTTT
13	TRBV11-3	-	-	TRBJ2-7	CASSPRSGYEQYF	TGTGCCAGCAGCCCCCGGTCAGGCTACGAGCAGTACTTC
11	TRBV10-2	-	many	TRBJ1-2	CASSEGYGYTF	TGCGCCAGCAGTGAGGGCTATGGCTACACCTTC
15	TRBV6-1	TRBD1	many	TRBJ1-2	CASSEADGTGYGYTF	TGTGCCAGCAGTGAAGCGGACGGGACAGGGTATGGCTACACCTTC
13	TRBV28	-	-	TRBJ2-7	CASRTTGISEQYF	TGTGCCAGCAGGACTACCGGGATCTCCGAGCAGTACTTC
15	TRBV15	-	medium-sized	TRBJ2-7	CATSSSTGRTYEQYF	TGTGCCACCAGCAGCTCGACGGGACGAACCTACGAGCAGTACTTC
16	TRBV9	-	-	TRBJ2-6	CASSARWRTGANVLTF	TGTGCCAGCAGCGCCCGTTGGAGGACTGGGGCCAACGTCCTGACTTTC
13	TRBV24-1	-	-	TRBJ2-4	CATSGPPGHIQYF	TGTGCCACCAGTGGTCCCCCGGGACACATTCAGTACTTC
13	TRBV5-1	-	few	TRBJ1-1	CASSLDRALEAFF	TGCGCCAGCAGCTTGGACAGGGCTCTTGAAGCTTTCTTT
15	TRBV28	-	few	TRBJ2-7	CASSRTSVGGYEQYF	TGTGCCAGCAGCAGAACCTCCGTAGGAGGATACGAGCAGTACTTC
18	TRBV28	-	-	TRBJ1-3	CASMGTTTRMHSGNTIYF	TGTGCCAGCATGGGGACAACCACTCGAATGCACTCTGGAAACACCATATATTTT
15	TRBV10-3	-	large	TRBJ1-1	CAISESQGQNTEAFF	TGTGCCATCAGTGAGTCACAGGGCCAGAACACTGAAGCTTTCTTT
15	TRBV28	TRBD2	few	TRBJ2-1	CASTVGLAGGNEQFF	TGTGCCAGCACCGTAGGACTAGCGGGGGGAAATGAGCAGTTCTTC
17	TRBV6-5	-	medium-sized	TRBJ1-4	CASSYSSPGQRNEKLFF	TGTGCCAGCAGTTACTCCTCTCCGGGACAACGTAATGAAAAACTGTTTTTT
18	TRBV6-2/TRBV6-3	-	few	TRBJ2-7	CASSLGKSLRDGTYEQYF	TGTGCCAGCAGTCTTGGTAAGTCCCTGCGGGACGGGACCTACGAGCAGTACTTC
14	TRBV18	-	few	TRBJ1-5	CASSATNDNQPQHF	TGTGCCAGCTCAGCGACTAACGACAATCAGCCCCAGCATTTT
17	TRBV19	TRBD1	many	TRBJ2-1	CASSRLPVGTGANEQFF	TGTGCCAGTAGTCGACTTCCCGTTGGGACAGGGGCAAATGAGCAGTTCTTC
12	TRBV19	-	many	TRBJ1-2	CATTGLHYGYTF	TGTGCCACCACGGGGCTGCATTATGGCTACACCTTC
15	TRBV29-1	TRBD1	many	TRBJ2-1	CSVETGENSYNEQFF	TGCAGCGTTGAAACAGGGGAAAACTCCTACAATGAGCAGTTCTTC
17	TRBV20-1	-	few	TRBJ1-4	CSARPTRRSPTNEKLFF	TGCAGTGCTAGACCAACCCGACGGAGCCCGACTAATGAAAAACTGTTTTTT
13	TRBV2	-	-	TRBJ2-1	CASTQLRPNEQFF	TGTGCCAGCACTCAACTAAGGCCTAATGAGCAGTTCTTC
13	TRBV24-1	-	few	TRBJ2-7	CATSGWETYEQYF	TGTGCCACCAGTGGGTGGGAGACGTACGAGCAGTACTTC
12	TRBV20-1	-	-	TRBJ2-7	CSALFAGDEQYF	TGCAGTGCTCTCTTTGCTGGGGACGAGCAGTACTTC
17	TRBV6-2/TRBV6-3	-	few	TRBJ2-1	CASSYSIDYPSYNEQFF	TGTGCCAGCAGTTACTCGATAGACTATCCCTCCTACAATGAGCAGTTCTTC
15	TRBV6-1	-	-	TRBJ2-1	CASSESSEGYNEQFF	TGTGCCAGCAGTGAGTCTAGCGAGGGCTACAATGAGCAGTTCTTC
14	TRBV28	-	-	TRBJ2-2	CASSPSSASGELFF	TGTGCCAGCAGTCCCTCTAGCGCAAGCGGGGAGCTGTTTTTT
14	TRBV19	-	-	TRBJ2-1	CASARFSSQDEQFF	TGTGCCAGTGCCAGATTCTCGAGTCAGGATGAGCAGTTCTTC
14	TRBV6-5	-	-	TRBJ1-3	CASSYSSSGNTIYF	TGTGCCAGCAGTTACTCTAGCTCTGGAAACACCATATATTTT
14	TRBV18	-	-	TRBJ2-4	CASSPGGDKNIQYF	TGTGCCAGCTCACCAGGGGGCGACAAAAACATTCAGTACTTC
13	TRBV11-2	-	-	TRBJ1-6	CASSYGKGSPLHF	TGTGCCAGCAGCTACGGGAAGGGGTCACCTCTCCACTTT
15	TRBV7-7	TRBD1	many	TRBJ2-2	CASSHGQEWTGELFF	TGTGCTAGCAGCCACGGACAGGAATGGACCGGGGAGCTGTTTTTT
15	TRBV7-3	TRBD1	many	TRBJ1-3	CASRGQGSVGNTIYF	TGTGCCAGCAGGGGACAGGGAAGCGTTGGAAACACCATATATTTT